Following are 3 T cell receptor beta chains from one sample sequenced in a study of OX40 agonist ivuxolimab in advanced cancers. Profiled with immunoSEQ multiplex PCR; TCRdb holds only in-frame clones, not every one. The repertoire includes around 78,000 clones, around 87% of them detected once, and 0.94% sits in the top ten. This specimen was CD4+ or CD8+ T cells sorted from blood, taken in a trial of the OX40 agonist ivuxolimab. These receptors came from an adult with an advanced solid tumor such as melanoma, head and neck, liver or kidney cancer.

The CDR3 protein is CASTPYRTGAYEQYF. The CDR3, as DNA: TGTGCCAGCACACCCTATCGGACAGGAGCCTACGAGCAGTACTTC. The chain uses TRBV7-8 and TRBJ2-7; 7 bases are shared with TRBD1. Trimming took 7 bases from V and 2 from J; bases not matched to a gene: 11. The CDR3 contains 15 residues. The germline gives CDR1 SGHVS, CDR2 FQNEAQ.

The chain couples TRBV5-1 to TRBJ2-7, with D maybe TRBD2 (6 bases). Looked up from germline, CDR1 is SGHRS and CDR2 is YFSETQ. CDR3 length: 14 amino acids. V gave up 1 base and J gave up 6 bases, with 14 bases separating them. This CDR3 reads CASSLRLDQGEQYF. In DNA form, the CDR3 reads TGCGCCAGCAGCTTGCGACTAGACCAAGGCGAGCAGTACTTC.

J is TRBJ1-3 and V is TRBV30; possible D gene TRBD1, 6 bases. CDR1 GTSNPN and CDR2 SVGIG come from the germline V gene (reference sequence). This CDR3 has 19 residues. V was pared by 3 bases and J by 0 bases, with 24 bases between. CDR3 in DNA: TGTGCCTGGAGGGCCGGCGGACAGAAGAGTAGCCGCTCTGGAAACACCATATATTTT. It codes for CAWRAGGQKSSRSGNTIYF.